This entry features one T cell receptor (beta chain) sequence. One junction end disagrees with the germline gene, perhaps due to a read error. This sample is part of a study of blood T cell repertoires in COVID-19. TCRdb's table, derived via immunoSEQ multiplex PCR, lists solely in-frame clones and lacks some. The table lists 450,000 or so clones, about nine tenths of them singletons. This sequence originates from a woman between 35 and 50 years old with COVID-19, enrolled during active disease. Specimen: peripheral blood.

The CDR3 DNA follows: TGTGCCAGCAGCGAGACAACACCCTACTTC. Translated, it gives CASSETTPYF. The chain uses TRBV11-2 and TRBJ1-2; D remains ambiguous. The CDR3 spans 10 residues. The V gene's germline CDR1 is SGHAT and CDR2 FQNNGV.